Listed below are T cell receptor beta chains from one sample, sequenced in a study of vaccination and CD4 T cells after COVID-19. TCRdb used MiXCR to reprocess the PCR reads, holding one entry per CDR3 protein. Here the sample spans fewer than 30,000 distinct CDR3 sequences, roughly 57% being singletons. These receptors have no identified antigens. The material sequenced was CD4+ T cells from blood, cultured in vitro, taken after SARS-CoV-2 vaccination. The receptors stem from a human donor who received a COVID-19 vaccine. CDR3s include the opening cysteine and the closing phenylalanine or tryptophan. Fields, in order: J gene, D gene, clone size, V gene, CDR3 DNA, CDR3 protein. A D gene is named only where the DNA matches it firmly. Some rows mark clone size as missing; the rest say once, few, many or name a class of expanded clone.

TRBJ2-3 | TRBD1 | - | TRBV7-2 | TGTGCCAGCAGCGCCCGACAGGGGGCGTGGGGCACAGATACGCAGTATTTT | CASSARQGAWGTDTQYF
TRBJ1-2 | - | few | TRBV2 | TGTGCCAGCAGCCCCTCGGACTCCAACTATGGCTACACCTTC | CASSPSDSNYGYTF
TRBJ1-6 | TRBD1 | - | TRBV6-1 | TGTGCCAGCAGTGGGGGGACAGTTAATTCACCCCTCCACTTT | CASSGGTVNSPLHF
TRBJ2-5 | TRBD1 | few | TRBV6-1 | TGTGCCAGCAGTCGACCGGGACAGGGAAAAGAGACCCAGTACTTC | CASSRPGQGKETQYF
TRBJ1-6 | - | few | TRBV27 | TGTGCCAGCAGTTTAGAAAGCTCCTATAATTCACCCCTCCACTTT | CASSLESSYNSPLHF
TRBJ1-1 | - | - | TRBV30 | TGTGCCTGGAGAAGGACAAGGAGGATCACTGAAGCTTTCTTT | CAWRRTRRITEAFF
TRBJ1-1 | - | - | TRBV29-1 | TGCAGCGTTGAACTACCACAGGGAGGGGACACTGAAGCTTTCTTT | CSVELPQGGDTEAFF
TRBJ2-7 | - | - | TRBV2 | TGTGCCAGCAGTGTAGGGCCGGGGGCCGCGTACGAGCAGTACTTC | CASSVGPGAAYEQYF
TRBJ1-6 | - | - | TRBV5-1 | TGCGCCAGCAGCTTGGGATCGGGGGGACTTAATTCACCCCTCCACTTT | CASSLGSGGLNSPLHF
TRBJ2-2 | TRBD2 | - | TRBV12-3/TRBV12-4 | TGTGCCAGCAGCCGGACTAGCGGGGGGGCCGAGGAGCTGTTTTTT | CASSRTSGGAEELFF
TRBJ2-2 | - | - | TRBV2 | TGTGCCAGCAGTGAGGGGCGGGGTGAAACCGGGGAGCTGTTTTTT | CASSEGRGETGELFF
TRBJ2-3 | - | - | TRBV20-1 | TGCAGTGCTAGAGCATTGGACCGCACAGATACGCAGTATTTT | CSARALDRTDTQYF